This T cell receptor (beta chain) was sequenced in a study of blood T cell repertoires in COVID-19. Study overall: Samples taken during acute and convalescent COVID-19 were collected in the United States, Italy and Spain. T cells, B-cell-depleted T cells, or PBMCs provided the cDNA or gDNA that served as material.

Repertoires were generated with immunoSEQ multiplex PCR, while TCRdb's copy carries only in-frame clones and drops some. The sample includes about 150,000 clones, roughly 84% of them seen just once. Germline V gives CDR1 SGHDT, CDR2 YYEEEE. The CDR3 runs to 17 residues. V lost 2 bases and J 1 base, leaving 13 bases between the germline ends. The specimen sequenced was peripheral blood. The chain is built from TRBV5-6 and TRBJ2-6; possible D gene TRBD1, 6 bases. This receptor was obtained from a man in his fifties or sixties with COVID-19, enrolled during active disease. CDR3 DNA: TGTGCCAGCAGCTTACCAGAAGGGGGATCTGGGGCCAACGTCCTGACTTTC. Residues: CASSLPEGGSGANVLTF.